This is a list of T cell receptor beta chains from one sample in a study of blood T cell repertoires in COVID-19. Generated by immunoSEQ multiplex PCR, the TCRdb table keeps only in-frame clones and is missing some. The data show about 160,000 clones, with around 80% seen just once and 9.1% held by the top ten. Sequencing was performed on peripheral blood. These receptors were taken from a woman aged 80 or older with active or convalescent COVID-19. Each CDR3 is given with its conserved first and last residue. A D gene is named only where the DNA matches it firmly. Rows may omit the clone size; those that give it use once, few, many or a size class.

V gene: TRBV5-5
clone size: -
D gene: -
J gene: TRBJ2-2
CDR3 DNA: TGTGCCACCCTTGGGCCCGCGAACACCGGGGAGCTGTTTTTT
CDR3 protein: CATLGPANTGELFF

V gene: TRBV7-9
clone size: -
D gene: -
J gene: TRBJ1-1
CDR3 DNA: TGTGCCAGCGGAGGAGACATAGATGAAGCTTTCTTT
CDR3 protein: CASGGDIDEAFF

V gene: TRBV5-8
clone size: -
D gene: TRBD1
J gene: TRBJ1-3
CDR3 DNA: TGTGCCAGCAGCCGACAGGGGGCTGCCGGAAACACCATATATTTT
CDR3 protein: CASSRQGAAGNTIYF

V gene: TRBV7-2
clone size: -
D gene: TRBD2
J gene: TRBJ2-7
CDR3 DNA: TGTGCCAGCAGCGATTCACTAGCGAAGAACGAGCAGTACTTC
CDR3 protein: CASSDSLAKNEQYF

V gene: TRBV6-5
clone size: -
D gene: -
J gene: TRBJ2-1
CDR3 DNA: TGTGCCAGCAGACAACCGGGGTCATACAATGAGCAGTTCTTC
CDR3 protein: CASRQPGSYNEQFF

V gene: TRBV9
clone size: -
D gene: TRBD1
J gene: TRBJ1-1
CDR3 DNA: TGTGCCAGCAGCCCCCAGGGACAGCAGAACACTGAAGCTTTCTTT
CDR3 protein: CASSPQGQQNTEAFF

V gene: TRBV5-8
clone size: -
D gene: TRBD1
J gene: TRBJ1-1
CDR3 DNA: TGTGCCAGCAGACCGGAGGACAGGGGTAGTCTTGAAGCTTTCTTT
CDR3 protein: CASRPEDRGSLEAFF

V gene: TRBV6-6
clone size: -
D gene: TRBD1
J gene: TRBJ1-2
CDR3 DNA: TGTGCCAGCAGTTACGGGGACAGGTTAACTGGCTACACCTTC
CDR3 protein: CASSYGDRLTGYTF

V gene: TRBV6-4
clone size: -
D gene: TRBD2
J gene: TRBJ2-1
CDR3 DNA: TGTGCCAGCAGCGCACTAGCGGGGGGGCCTAATGAGCAGTTCTTC
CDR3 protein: CASSALAGGPNEQFF

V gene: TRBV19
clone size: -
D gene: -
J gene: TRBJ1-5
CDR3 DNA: TGTGCCAGTAGTATACAGGAAGGGGGCAATCAGCCCCAGCATTTT
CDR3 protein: CASSIQEGGNQPQHF

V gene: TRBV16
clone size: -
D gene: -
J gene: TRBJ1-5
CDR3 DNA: TGTGCCAGCAGTTACGGTCCTCCGCCCCAGCATTTT
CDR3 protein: CASSYGPPPQHF

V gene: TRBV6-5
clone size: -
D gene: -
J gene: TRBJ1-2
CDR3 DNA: TGTGCCAGCAGTTACTCGGGGGGGCTGGCTAACTATGGCTACACCTTC
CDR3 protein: CASSYSGGLANYGYTF

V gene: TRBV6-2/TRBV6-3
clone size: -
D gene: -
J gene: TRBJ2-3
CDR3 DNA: TGTGCCAGCAGTCTTGGGACTAGCACAGATACGCAGTATTTT
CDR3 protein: CASSLGTSTDTQYF

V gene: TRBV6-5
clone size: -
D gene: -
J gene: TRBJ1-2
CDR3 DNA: TGTGCCAGCACCTCACAGGGCTATGGCTACACCTTC
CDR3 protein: CASTSQGYGYTF

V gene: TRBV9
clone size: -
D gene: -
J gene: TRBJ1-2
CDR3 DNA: TGTGCCAGCAGCGTACGTCCAGACGCGGAAAACTATGGCTACACCTTC
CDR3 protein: CASSVRPDAENYGYTF

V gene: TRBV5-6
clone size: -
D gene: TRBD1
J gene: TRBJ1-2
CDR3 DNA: TGTGCCAGCAGCCCGCCTAGCATACAGGGGGGGTATGGCTACACCTTC
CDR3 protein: CASSPPSIQGGYGYTF

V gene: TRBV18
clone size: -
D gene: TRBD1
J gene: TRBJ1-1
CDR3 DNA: TGTGCCAGCTCACCAGGCAGGGGGTACACTGAAGCTTTCTTT
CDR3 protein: CASSPGRGYTEAFF

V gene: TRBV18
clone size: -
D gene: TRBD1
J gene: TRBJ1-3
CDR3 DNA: TGTGCCAGCTCACCCGACAGGGGGTATGGAAACACCATATATTTT
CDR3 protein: CASSPDRGYGNTIYF

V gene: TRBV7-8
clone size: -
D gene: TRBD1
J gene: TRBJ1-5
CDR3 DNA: TGTGCCAGCAGCTTCGGAAGGGACAGGCGATTAGGGGGGTTAAATCAGCCCCAGCATTTT
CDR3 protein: CASSFGRDRRLGGLNQPQHF

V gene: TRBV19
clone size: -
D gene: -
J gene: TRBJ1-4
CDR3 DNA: TGTGCCAGTAGTAAACGGGTAAATGAAAAACTGTTTTTT
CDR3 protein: CASSKRVNEKLFF

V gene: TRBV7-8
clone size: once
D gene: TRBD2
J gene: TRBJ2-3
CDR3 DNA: TGTGCCAGCAGCTTAGTGAGCGGGGGAAACACAGATACGCAGTATTTT
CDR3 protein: CASSLVSGGNTDTQYF

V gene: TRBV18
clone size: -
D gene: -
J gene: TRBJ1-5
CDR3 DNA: TGTGCCAGCTCACCATCCGGGATCAATCAGCCCCAGCATTTT
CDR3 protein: CASSPSGINQPQHF

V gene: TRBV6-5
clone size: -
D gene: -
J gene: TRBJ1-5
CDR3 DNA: TGTGGGGCGGGTACTCAGCCCCAGCATTTT
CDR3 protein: CGAGTQPQHF

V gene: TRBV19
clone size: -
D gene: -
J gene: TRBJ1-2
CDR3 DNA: TGTGCCAGTAGTATGATAGAGGGGAGGATTGGCTATGGCTACACCTTC
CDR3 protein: CASSMIEGRIGYGYTF

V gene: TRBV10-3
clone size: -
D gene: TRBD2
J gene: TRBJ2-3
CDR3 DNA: TGTGCCATCAGTGTCAGCGGGGGTGCAGATACGCAGTATTTT
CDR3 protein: CAISVSGGADTQYF

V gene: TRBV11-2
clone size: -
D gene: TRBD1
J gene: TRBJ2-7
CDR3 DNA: TGTGCCAGCAGCTTGATGGGACAGGCCTACGAGCAGTACTTC
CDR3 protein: CASSLMGQAYEQYF

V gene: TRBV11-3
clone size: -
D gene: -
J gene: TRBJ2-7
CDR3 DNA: TGTGCCAGCAGCTATGGACAGTTCGAGCAGTACTTC
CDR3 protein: CASSYGQFEQYF

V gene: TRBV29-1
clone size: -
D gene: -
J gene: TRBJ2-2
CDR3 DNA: TGCACGATGATAGCTGCAAACACCGGGGAGCTGTTTTTT
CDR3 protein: CTMIAANTGELFF

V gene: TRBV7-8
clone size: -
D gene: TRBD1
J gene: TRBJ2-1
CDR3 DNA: TGTGCCAGCAGCTTGTCAGGGGGTAGTGAGCAGTTCTTC
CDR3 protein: CASSLSGGSEQFF

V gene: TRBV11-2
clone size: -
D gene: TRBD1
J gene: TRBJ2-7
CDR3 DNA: TGTGCCAGCAGCAAAGAAGGGGGCAGCTCCTACGAGCAGTACTTC
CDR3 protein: CASSKEGGSSYEQYF

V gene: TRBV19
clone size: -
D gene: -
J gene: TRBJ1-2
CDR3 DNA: TGTGCCAGTAGTATAGATGGGCAGAACTATGGCTACACCTTC
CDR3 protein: CASSIDGQNYGYTF

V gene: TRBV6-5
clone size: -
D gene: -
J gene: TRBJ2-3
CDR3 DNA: TGTGCCAGCAGCCTTCGACAGTCCACAGATACGCAGTATTTT
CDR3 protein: CASSLRQSTDTQYF

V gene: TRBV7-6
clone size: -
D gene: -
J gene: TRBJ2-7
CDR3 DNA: TGTGCCAGCAGCCCTGCGGGAAGAGGCGGGCCGACCTACGAGCAGTACTTC
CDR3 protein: CASSPAGRGGPTYEQYF

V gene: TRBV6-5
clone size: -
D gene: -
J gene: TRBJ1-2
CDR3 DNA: TGTGCCAGCAGTTACTCGATCTACGGTAACTATGGCTACACCTTC
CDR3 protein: CASSYSIYGNYGYTF

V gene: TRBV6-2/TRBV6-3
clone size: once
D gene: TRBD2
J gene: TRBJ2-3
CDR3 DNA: TGTGCCAGCAGTACGGGGGGAGATACGCAGTATTTT
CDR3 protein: CASSTGGDTQYF

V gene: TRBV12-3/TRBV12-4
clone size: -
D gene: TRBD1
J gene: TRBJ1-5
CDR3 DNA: TGTGCCAGCAGTTACAGGGGCGGGCAGCCCCAGCATTTT
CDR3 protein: CASSYRGGQPQHF

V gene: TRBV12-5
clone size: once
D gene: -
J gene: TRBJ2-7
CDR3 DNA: TGTGCTAGTGGTTTGGACAACAGGGGGGGGTACGAGCAGTACTTC
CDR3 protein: CASGLDNRGGYEQYF

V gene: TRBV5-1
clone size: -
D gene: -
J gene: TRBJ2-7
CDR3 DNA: TGCGCCAGCAGCTTGACGGACGAGCAGTACTTC
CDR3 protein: CASSLTDEQYF

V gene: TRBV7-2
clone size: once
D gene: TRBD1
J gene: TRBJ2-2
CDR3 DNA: TGTGCCAGCAGCCCAAACGGACAGGACACCGGGGAGCTGTTTTTT
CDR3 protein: CASSPNGQDTGELFF

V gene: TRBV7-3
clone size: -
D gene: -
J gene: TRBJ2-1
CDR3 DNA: TGTGCCAGCAGCTTAAGTCAGGGGCCCTACAATGAGCAGTTCTTC
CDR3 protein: CASSLSQGPYNEQFF

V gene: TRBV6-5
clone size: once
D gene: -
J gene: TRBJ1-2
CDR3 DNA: TGTGCCAGCAGCCCCGCCGGGGGAGTAAACTATGGCTACACCTTC
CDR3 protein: CASSPAGGVNYGYTF

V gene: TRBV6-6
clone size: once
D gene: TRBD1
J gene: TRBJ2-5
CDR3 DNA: TGTGCCAGCAGTTTAGGACAGGGGGCTCGGGAGACCCAGTACTTC
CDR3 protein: CASSLGQGARETQYF

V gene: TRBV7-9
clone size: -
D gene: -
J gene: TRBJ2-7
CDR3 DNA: TGTGCCAGCAGCTTAAGCCAGGGTACTTACGAGCAGTACTTC
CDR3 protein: CASSLSQGTYEQYF

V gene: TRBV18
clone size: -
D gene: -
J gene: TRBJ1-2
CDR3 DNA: TGTGCCAGCTCACCAAAGCGCAGCTTCAACTATGGCTACACCTTC
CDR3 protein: CASSPKRSFNYGYTF

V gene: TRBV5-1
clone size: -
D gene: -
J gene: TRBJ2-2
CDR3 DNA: TGCGCCAGCAGCGCGGGACAGCAAAACACCGGGGAGCTGTTTTTT
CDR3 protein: CASSAGQQNTGELFF

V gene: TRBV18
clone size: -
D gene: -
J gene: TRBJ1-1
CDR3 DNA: TGTGCCAGCGCAACAGGTTTCCTGAACACTGAAGCTTTCTTT
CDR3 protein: CASATGFLNTEAFF

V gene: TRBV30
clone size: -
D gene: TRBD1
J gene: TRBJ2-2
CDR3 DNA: TGTGCCTGGAGGGACAGGGGAATCGGGGAGCTGTTTTTT
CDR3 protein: CAWRDRGIGELFF

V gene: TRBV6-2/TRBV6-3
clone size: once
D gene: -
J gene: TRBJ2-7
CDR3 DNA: TGTGCCAGCAGCCTTAGTCATTACGAGCAGTACTTC
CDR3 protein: CASSLSHYEQYF

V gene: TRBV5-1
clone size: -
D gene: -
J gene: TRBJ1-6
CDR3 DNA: TGCGCCAGCAGCTTGGGAGGGGGTTCAAGTTCACCCCTCCACTTT
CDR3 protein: CASSLGGGSSSPLHF

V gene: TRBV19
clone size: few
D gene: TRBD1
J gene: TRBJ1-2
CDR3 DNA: TGTGCCAGTAGTATATCCAGACAGGGGCGCCACTATGGCTACACCTTC
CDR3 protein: CASSISRQGRHYGYTF

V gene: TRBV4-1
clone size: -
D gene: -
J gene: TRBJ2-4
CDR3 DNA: TGCGCCAGCAGCGGAGACCGAGTTATTCAGTACTTC
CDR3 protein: CASSGDRVIQYF

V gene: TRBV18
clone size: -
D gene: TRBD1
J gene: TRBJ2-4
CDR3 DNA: TGTGCCAGCTCACCGGGACAGGATCGGAACATTCAGTACTTC
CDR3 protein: CASSPGQDRNIQYF

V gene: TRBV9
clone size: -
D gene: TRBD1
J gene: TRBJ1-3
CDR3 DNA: TGTGCCAGCAGCGTAGGGGACAGCTCTGGAAACACCATATATTTT
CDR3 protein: CASSVGDSSGNTIYF

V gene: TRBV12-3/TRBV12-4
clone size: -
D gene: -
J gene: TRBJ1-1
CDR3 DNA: TGTGCCAGCAGTTTAGCAGGCCCCGGGGGAGCTTTCTTT
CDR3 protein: CASSLAGPGGAFF

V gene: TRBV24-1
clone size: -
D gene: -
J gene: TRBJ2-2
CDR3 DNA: TGTGCCACCAGTGGGCAGGGCGGCACCGGGGAGCTGTTTTTT
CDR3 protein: CATSGQGGTGELFF